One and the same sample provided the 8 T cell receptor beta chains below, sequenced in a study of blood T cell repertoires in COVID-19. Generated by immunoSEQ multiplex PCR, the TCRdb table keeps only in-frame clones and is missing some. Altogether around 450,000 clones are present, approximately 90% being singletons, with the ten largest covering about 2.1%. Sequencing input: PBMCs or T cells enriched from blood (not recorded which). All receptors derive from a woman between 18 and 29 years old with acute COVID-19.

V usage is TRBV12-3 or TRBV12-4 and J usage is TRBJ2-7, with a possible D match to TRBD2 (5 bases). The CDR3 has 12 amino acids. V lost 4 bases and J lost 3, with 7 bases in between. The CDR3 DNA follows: TGTGCCAGCAGTTACGGGGACTACGAGCAGTACTTC. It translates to CASSYGDYEQYF.

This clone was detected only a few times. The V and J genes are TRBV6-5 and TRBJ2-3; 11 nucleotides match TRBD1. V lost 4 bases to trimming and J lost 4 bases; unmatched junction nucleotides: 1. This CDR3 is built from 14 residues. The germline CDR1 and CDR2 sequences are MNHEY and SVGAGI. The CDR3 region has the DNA TGTGCCAGCAGTTGGACAGGGGGCGCAGATACGCAGTATTTT. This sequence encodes CASSWTGGADTQYF.

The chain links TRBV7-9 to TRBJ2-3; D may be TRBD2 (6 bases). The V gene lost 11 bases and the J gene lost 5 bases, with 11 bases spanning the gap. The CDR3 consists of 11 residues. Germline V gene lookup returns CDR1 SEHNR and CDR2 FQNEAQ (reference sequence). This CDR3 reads CAPGDGDTQYF. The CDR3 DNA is TGTGCCCCGGGGGACGGAGATACGCAGTATTTT.

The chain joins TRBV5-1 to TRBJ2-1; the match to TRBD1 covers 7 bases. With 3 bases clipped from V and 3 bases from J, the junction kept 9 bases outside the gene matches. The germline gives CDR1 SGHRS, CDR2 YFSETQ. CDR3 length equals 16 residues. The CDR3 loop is CASSSPRTGYYNEQFF. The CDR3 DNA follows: TGCGCCAGCAGCTCCCCCAGGACAGGTTACTACAATGAGCAGTTCTTC.

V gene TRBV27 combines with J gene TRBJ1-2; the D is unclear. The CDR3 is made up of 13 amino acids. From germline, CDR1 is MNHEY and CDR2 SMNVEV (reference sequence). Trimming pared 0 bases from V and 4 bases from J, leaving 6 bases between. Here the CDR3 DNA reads TGTGCCAGCAGTTTATCGGCAACCTATGGCTACACCTTC. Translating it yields CASSLSATYGYTF.

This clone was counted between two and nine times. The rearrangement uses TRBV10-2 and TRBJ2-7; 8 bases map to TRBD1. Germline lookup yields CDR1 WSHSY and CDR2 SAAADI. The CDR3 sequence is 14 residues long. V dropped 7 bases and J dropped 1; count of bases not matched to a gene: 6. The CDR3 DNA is TGCGCCAGCATAGGGACAGGCCCTTCCTACGAGCAGTACTTC. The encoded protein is CASIGTGPSYEQYF.

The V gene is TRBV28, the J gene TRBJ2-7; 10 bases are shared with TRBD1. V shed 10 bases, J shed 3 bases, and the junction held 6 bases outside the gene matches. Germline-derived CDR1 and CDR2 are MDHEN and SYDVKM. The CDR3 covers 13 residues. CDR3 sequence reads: CATQDRGVYEQYF. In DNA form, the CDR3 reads TGTGCCACCCAGGACAGGGGGGTCTACGAGCAGTACTTC.

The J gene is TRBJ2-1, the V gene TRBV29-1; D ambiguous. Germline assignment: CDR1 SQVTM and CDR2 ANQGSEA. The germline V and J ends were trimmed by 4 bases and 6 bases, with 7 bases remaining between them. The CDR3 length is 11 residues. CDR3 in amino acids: CSVALGNEQFF. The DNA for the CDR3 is TGCAGCGTTGCTCTAGGCAATGAGCAGTTCTTC.